The 32 T cell receptor beta chains below all came from one sample that was sequenced in a study of T cells in Graves' hyperthyroidism and ophthalmopathy. RNA transcripts gave rise to amplified TCR beta CDR3 regions. The TCR CDR3 first-round RT-PCR relied on the HTBI primer set. Using its own MiXCR run on the multiplex PCR reads, TCRdb lists one record per CDR3 protein. The sample has around 200,000 distinct CDR3 sequences, about 15% seen once. The specimen was blood. The receptors were sampled from a woman aged 50 to 60 with Graves' hyperthyroidism.

In its sample, this clonotype was seen many times. The rearrangement uses TRBV19 and TRBJ2-1; weak D call: TRBD2 (6 bases). V was trimmed by 2 bases and J by 3 bases, leaving 14 bases between them. The CDR3 sequence is 16 residues long. Germline V gives CDR1 LNHDA, CDR2 SQIVND (reference sequence). CDR3 DNA sequence: TGTGCCAGTAGTATACGGGGGTTGGCAGACTACAATGAGCAGTTCTTC. As protein: CASSIRGLADYNEQFF.

This clonotype occurred many times. The CDR3 loop is CASSRDIANTEAFF. CDR3 coding DNA: TGTGCCAGCAGTCGAGACATTGCGAACACTGAAGCTTTCTTT. The chain couples TRBV28 to TRBJ1-1; the D is unclear. This CDR3 comprises 14 residues. Trimming stripped 5 bases from V and 1 base from J, with 11 bases between. Germline-derived CDR1 and CDR2 are MDHEN and SYDVKM. Full variable domain (remainder filled in from reference TRBV28 and TRBJ1-1): DVKVTQSSRYLVKRTGEKVFLECVQDMDHENMFWYRQDPGLGLRLIYFSYDVKMKEKGDIPEGYSVSREKKERFSLILESASTNQTSMYLCASSRDIANTEAFFGQGTRLTVV.

By share, this clonotype counts as medium-sized. The chain has TRBV6-1 and TRBJ2-2; D unresolved. Germline V CDR1 and CDR2: MNHNS, SASEGT. Trimming cost V 5 bases and J 7 bases, with 14 bases left between them. The CDR3 is 14 amino acids. DNA of the CDR3: TGTGCCAGCAGTTCAGGACGGACGAACGGGGAGCTGTTTTTT. This gives the protein CASSSGRTNGELFF.

As to this clonotype: The germline gene is not matched at one end of the junction; a read error may be the cause. The chain links TRBV6-1 to TRBJ2-2; D unresolved. In germline, CDR1 is MNHNS, CDR2 SASEGT. The CDR3 loop spans 14 amino acids. CDR3 nucleotides: TGTGCCACCAGTGATTTGGCATTTGGCGGGGAGCTGTTTTTT. It translates to CATSDLAFGGELFF.

This clonotype was found many times. V is TRBV5-5 and J is TRBJ1-1; TRBD1 matches at 11 bases. This CDR3 region has 15 residues. Germline V lookup: CDR1 SGHKS, CDR2 YYEKEE (reference sequence). The trim removed 0 bases at V and 6 bases at J, leaving 4 bases unmatched. The CDR3: CASSLGPGQGAEAFF. DNA of the CDR3: TGTGCCAGCAGCTTGGGGCCGGGACAGGGGGCTGAAGCTTTCTTT. The whole variable domain, remainder taken from reference TRBV5-5 and TRBJ1-1, is DAGVTQSPTHLIKTRGQQVTLRCSPISGHKSVSWYQQVLGQGPQFIFQYYEKEERGRGNFPDRFSARQFPNYSSELNVNALLLGDSALYLCASSLGPGQGAEAFFGQGTRLTVV.

This clonotype occurred many times. The CDR3 is CASSTLDPNTEAFF. The CDR3 bases are TGTGCCAGCAGTACACTGGACCCGAACACTGAAGCTTTCTTT. The chain joins TRBV2 to TRBJ1-1; D remains ambiguous. CDR1 and CDR2 (germline): SNHLY, FYNNEI. The V end lost 5 bases, the J end lost 1 base, and 11 bases lay between the germline ends. The CDR3 runs to 14 residues. Full variable domain (missing parts from reference TRBV2 and TRBJ1-1): EPEVTQTPSHQVTQMGQEVILRCVPISNHLYFYWYRQILGQKVEFLVSFYNNEISEKSEIFDDQFSVERPDGSNFTLKIRSTKLEDSAMYFCASSTLDPNTEAFFGQGTRLTVV.

This clonotype was seen ten or more times. The chain combines TRBV19 with TRBJ2-1, with a possible D match to TRBD2 (6 bases). Germline CDR1 and CDR2: LNHDA and SQIVND (reference sequence). The CDR3 runs to 13 residues. V lost 3 bases and J lost 9, with 12 bases in between. The CDR3 sequence is CASSMVDGGEQFF. In nucleotides, the CDR3 is TGTGCCAGTAGTATGGTGGACGGGGGTGAGCAGTTCTTC.

In its sample, this clonotype was seen many times. The chain is built from TRBV6-2 or TRBV6-3 and TRBJ1-2; D remains unclear. CDR1 is MNHEY and CDR2 is SVGEGT in the germline V gene. The germline V and J ends were trimmed by 2 bases and 4 bases, with 14 bases remaining between them. The CDR3 has 15 residues. The CDR3: CASSYDRLRSYGYTF. The CDR3 region has the DNA TGTGCCAGCAGTTACGACCGCCTCAGGAGCTATGGCTACACCTTC.

The rearrangement uses TRBV28 and TRBJ1-1, with 11 bases lining up with TRBD1. Germline values: CDR1 MDHEN, CDR2 SYDVKM. The ends lost 3 bases at V and 2 bases at J; junction bases unmatched: 8. CDR3 length equals 17 residues. CDR3 sequence: CASSLWGQGGVNTEAFF. DNA of the CDR3: TGTGCCAGCAGTTTGTGGGGACAGGGGGGGGTTAACACTGAAGCTTTCTTT.

In its sample, this clonotype was seen many times. The J gene is TRBJ1-6, the V gene TRBV6-2 or TRBV6-3; 9 nucleotides agree with TRBD1. The CDR3 runs to 22 residues. V trimming: 0 bases; J trimming: 6 bases; junction bases outside the gene matches: 21. The germline V gene has CDR1 MNHEY and CDR2 SVGEGT. The CDR3 loop is CASSYSYRRKGRPDRGNSPLHF. The CDR3 nucleotides read TGTGCCAGCAGTTACTCGTATAGGAGGAAAGGAAGGCCGGACAGGGGTAATTCACCCCTCCACTTT.

In its sample, this clonotype was seen a few times. This chain joins TRBV29-1 and TRBJ1-2; no definite D call. The V end lost 3 bases, the J end lost 5 bases, and 19 bases lay between the germline ends. The CDR3 consists of 15 residues. CDR1 is SQVTM and CDR2 is ANQGSEA in the germline V gene. As DNA, the CDR3 is TGCAGCGTTGAGGATCCCGAGACCGTTAGGTATGGCTACACCTTC. This sequence encodes CSVEDPETVRYGYTF.

This clonotype was detected ten times or more. The CDR3, as DNA: TGTGCCAGCAGTTACTCGAGGGCCCAGGGGGCGAGGACAGATACGCAGTATTTT. It specifies CASSYSRAQGARTDTQYF. The V call is TRBV6-5, the J call TRBJ2-3, with TRBD1 identical over 8 bases. The CDR3 spans 18 residues. Germline V gene data show CDR1 as MNHEY and CDR2 as SVGAGI. The V gene end was trimmed by 0 bases and the J gene end by 3 bases; junction bases not matched to a gene: 11.

Comment on this clonotype: Germline and junction disagree at one end, which may indicate a read error. The J gene is TRBJ2-5, the V gene TRBV18, with D perhaps matching TRBD1 or TRBD2 (6 bases each). Per germline, CDR1 KGHSH and CDR2 LQKENI. CDR3 size: 14 residues. The CDR3 DNA is TGTGCCAACTCACCGAGTATGGGGGGCGAGACCCAGTACTTC. The encoded protein is CANSPSMGGETQYF.

This clonotype was observed once. The chain has TRBV28 and TRBJ1-1; D not certain. The CDR3 runs 12 residues. The germline gives CDR1 MDHEN, CDR2 SYDVKM. Trimming took off 5 bases at V and 12 bases at J, with 16 bases between the two ends. CDR3 amino acids: CASSLIDSHPFF. CDR3 in DNA: TGTGCCAGCAGTCTCATAGACTCCCACCCTTTCTTT.

This clonotype was counted ten times or more. CDR3 region: CASNTGEKLFF. The CDR3 DNA reads TGTGCCAGCAACACGGGTGAAAAACTGTTTTTT. This chain connects TRBV5-5 to TRBJ1-4; D is unclear. CDR1 is SGHKS and CDR2 is YYEKEE in the germline V gene (reference sequence). With 6 bases removed from V and 7 bases from J, the gap between germline ends came to 7 bases. There are 11 residues in the CDR3.

This clonotype has ten or more counts. This chain connects TRBV19 to TRBJ2-1, with TRBD1 matching over 10 bases. The length of the CDR3 is 13 residues. The trim removed 9 bases at V and 6 bases at J, leaving 5 bases unmatched. Germline assignment: CDR1 LNHDA and CDR2 SQIVND (reference sequence). Here the CDR3 DNA reads TGTGCCAGCGGGACAGGGGTCTTCAATGAGCAGTTCTTC. As protein: CASGTGVFNEQFF. The full variable domain, completed using reference TRBV19 and TRBJ2-1, is DGGITQSPKYLFRKEGQNVTLSCEQNLNHDAMYWYRQDPGQGLRLIYYSQIVNDFQKGDIAEGYSVSREKKESFPLTVTSAQKNPTAFYLCASGTGVFNEQFFGPGTRLTVL.

This clonotype was found a few times. CDR3 sequence (DNA): TGTGCCAGCAGTGTCCGAAACACCATATATTTT. Its protein is CASSVRNTIYF. The rearrangement links TRBV25-1 to TRBJ1-3; D ambiguous. CDR1 is MGHDK and CDR2 is SYGVNS in the germline V gene. The CDR3 contains 11 residues. The ends were cut back, 4 bases at V and 5 bases at J, with 3 bases in the middle.

This clonotype was seen repeatedly, ten times or more. The CDR3, as DNA: TGTGCCAGCGCCCACCTTAGGGACACTGAAGCTTTCTTT. It specifies CASAHLRDTEAFF. The rearrangement joins TRBV12-3 or TRBV12-4 to TRBJ1-1; D gene uncertain. The CDR3 has 13 amino acids. V shed 8 bases and J shed 3 bases, with 13 bases lying between them.

About this clonotype itself: This may be a read error, as it is one base from a much larger clone. This rearrangement joins TRBV7-9 to TRBJ2-2, with TRBD1 matching over 10 bases. CDR1 and CDR2 from the germline V gene are SEHNR and FQNEAQ (reference sequence). The CDR3 runs 19 residues. The ends lost 8 bases at V and 0 bases at J; junction bases unmatched: 15. In DNA, the CDR3 is TGTGCCAGCCCCTTAGGGGGACAGGGGATTACCACGAACACCGGGGAGCTGTTTTTT. Translated, it gives CASPLGGQGITTNTGELFF.

The sample holds many counts of this clonotype. The DNA of the CDR3 is TGTGCCCGGGGAGACGATGGCTACACCTTC. This sequence encodes CARGDDGYTF. The chain links TRBV2 to TRBJ1-2; D gene ambiguous. CDR1 SNHLY and CDR2 FYNNEI come from the germline V gene. V was shortened by 11 bases and J by 6 bases, with 10 bases between the two germline ends. This CDR3 contains 10 residues.

To note about this clonotype: This may arise from a read error, as a much more abundant clone is one base away. CDR3 residues: CASSLEVLGGRTGELLF. CDR3 in DNA: TGTGCCAGCAGTTTAGAGGTTTTAGGGGGTCGGACCGGGGAGCTGCTTTTT. The chain recombines TRBV12-3 or TRBV12-4 with TRBJ2-2; tentative D call: TRBD1 (6 bases). This CDR3 has 17 residues.

This clonotype was detected ten times or more. The chain carries TRBV28 and TRBJ1-1; tentatively, D is TRBD1 (6 bases). The CDR3 loop spans 15 amino acids. Germline CDR1 and CDR2: MDHEN and SYDVKM. Trimming cost V 1 base and J 0 bases, with 9 bases left between them. CDR3 loop: CASSLFGGLNTEAFF. CDR3 nucleotides: TGTGCCAGCAGTTTATTCGGGGGCCTGAACACTGAAGCTTTCTTT.

This clonotype was found many times. This chain connects TRBV7-2 to TRBJ1-1; D not certain. Germline loops: CDR1 SGHTA, CDR2 FQGNSA. This CDR3 has 15 amino acids. The ends were cut back, 5 bases at V and 1 base at J, with 14 bases in the middle. CDR3 sequence reads: CASSLQPAGNTEAFF. The CDR3 DNA sequence: TGTGCCAGCAGCCTTCAGCCGGCAGGGAACACTGAAGCTTTCTTT.

This clonotype has at least ten counts. The chain uses TRBV6-1 and TRBJ2-5; 7 bases map to TRBD1. V shed 10 bases and J 0 bases; nucleotides not matched to a gene: 5. The CDR3 runs 13 residues. The germline gives CDR1 MNHNS, CDR2 SASEGT. CDR3 bases: TGTGCCAACCAACAGGGGAACCAAGAGACCCAGTACTTC. Amino acid sequence: CANQQGNQETQYF.

This clonotype occurred many times. The chain has TRBV18 and TRBJ1-1, with D unresolved. In germline, CDR1 is KGHSH, CDR2 LQKENI. The CDR3 consists of 14 residues. Trimming cost V 2 bases and J 1 base, with 8 bases left between them. CDR3 sequence: CASSPSRGNTEAFF. The CDR3, as DNA: TGTGCCAGCTCACCAAGTCGCGGGAACACTGAAGCTTTCTTT.

This clonotype was recorded many times. The V and J genes are TRBV7-8 and TRBJ1-5; perhaps TRBD1 as D (5 bases). CDR1 is SGHVS and CDR2 is FQNEAQ in the germline V gene. CDR3 length equals 15 residues. V was pared by 5 bases and J by 6 bases, with 17 bases between. In nucleotides, the CDR3 is TGTGCCAGCAGCCCGCTTCGCGGGGGGGGTCAGCCCCAGCATTTT. Translated, it gives CASSPLRGGGQPQHF.

This clonotype was seen at least ten times. The J gene is TRBJ2-2, the V gene TRBV7-2, with 9 bases matching TRBD2. The ends lost 2 bases at V and 6 bases at J; junction bases unmatched: 7. The CDR3 has 16 amino acids. Germline V gene data show CDR1 as SGHTA and CDR2 as FQGNSA. The CDR3 loop is CASSLFKRGVPGELFF. Written as DNA, the CDR3 is TGTGCCAGCAGCTTATTCAAGCGGGGGGTTCCCGGGGAGCTGTTTTTT.

At least ten counts were recorded for this clonotype. This chain links TRBV6-2 or TRBV6-3 with TRBJ1-4; 7 nucleotides line up with TRBD1. The V gene's germline CDR1 is MNHEY and CDR2 SVGEGT. This CDR3 is built from 13 residues. The V and J ends lost 6 bases and 8 bases, in that order; junction bases with no gene match: 6. DNA of the CDR3: TGTGCCAGCAGACCGGGACAGAACGAAAAACTGTTTTTT. Residues: CASRPGQNEKLFF.

This clonotype was seen many times. J is TRBJ2-4 and V is TRBV2; 8 nucleotides line up with TRBD1. The germline V gene encodes CDR1 SNHLY and CDR2 FYNNEI. Unmatched junction bases numbered 6, after V lost 6 bases and J lost 5 bases. This CDR3 is 14 amino acids long. Written as DNA, the CDR3 is TGTGCCAGCAGGGCTGACAGGGGAGAAAACATTCAGTACTTC. It encodes CASRADRGENIQYF.

This clonotype came up many times. J is TRBJ2-1 and V is TRBV10-3; unclear D gene. The CDR3 totals 15 residues. V was clipped by 0 bases and J by 1 base, with 7 bases between them. From germline, CDR1 is ENHRY and CDR2 SYGVKD. The CDR3, as DNA: TGTGCCATCAGTGAGTCAGGGATTTCCTACAATGAGCAGTTCTTC. Protein sequence: CAISESGISYNEQFF.

Many counts were recorded for this clonotype. The chain recombines TRBV2 with TRBJ2-3; 12 positions match TRBD2. V dropped 3 bases and J dropped 5; count of bases not matched to a gene: 6. In germline, CDR1 is SNHLY, CDR2 FYNNEI. The length of the CDR3 is 16 residues. The CDR3 coding sequence is TGTGCCAGCAGTGAGAGACTAGCGGGGGTCGGAGATACGCAGTATTTT. Its protein is CASSERLAGVGDTQYF.

This clonotype was counted at least ten times. The chain links TRBV20-1 to TRBJ1-1; D uncertain. There are 16 residues in the CDR3. Germline lookup yields CDR1 DFQATT and CDR2 SNEGSKA (reference sequence). The germline V and J ends were trimmed by 0 bases and 6 bases, with 20 bases remaining between them. The DNA of the CDR3 is TGCAGTGCTAGAGATCCCGCTATGAGCTTGGGCGCTGAAGCTTTCTTT. It yields the protein CSARDPAMSLGAEAFF.